The rows below give T cell receptor beta chains drawn from one sample of a study of blood T cell repertoires in COVID-19. Sequencing was performed with immunoSEQ multiplex PCR; in TCRdb, only in-frame clones are kept and a portion is missing. Of a few hundred thousand clones in the sample, more than 80% were seen once. Sequencing was carried out using PBMCs or T cells enriched from blood (not recorded which). The receptor set was obtained from a woman younger than 30 who had recovered from COVID-19. Each CDR3 is given with its conserved first and last residue. A D gene is named only where the DNA matches it firmly. Only part of the rows carry a size: once, few, many, or a class if the clone is expanded.

D gene	V gene	CDR3 length	clone size	J gene	CDR3 DNA	CDR3 protein
TRBD1	TRBV5-1	14	.	TRBJ2-2	TGCGCCAGCAAGGAGGTCAGGGGGACCGGGGAGCTGTTTTTT	CASKEVRGTGELFF
TRBD2	TRBV7-3	15	once	TRBJ2-1	TGTGCCAGCAGCTTATCTGGGGGGGACCAAAATGAGCAGTTCTTC	CASSLSGGDQNEQFF
TRBD1	TRBV5-1	14	.	TRBJ1-4	TGCGCCAGCAGCTCCGGGACAGGGGGAGAAAAACTGTTTTTT	CASSSGTGGEKLFF
.	TRBV25-1	14	.	TRBJ1-4	TGTGCCCGGGTCCGGTGTGCAACTAATGAAAAACTGTTTTTT	CARVRCATNEKLFF
TRBD1	TRBV9	13	.	TRBJ1-2	TGTGCCAGCAGCCCACAGGGGATAGGTGGCTACACCTTC	CASSPQGIGGYTF
TRBD2	TRBV3-1/TRBV3-2	13	.	TRBJ2-7	TGTGCCAGCAGCCTTCCGGGACTAGATGAGCAGTACTTC	CASSLPGLDEQYF
TRBD1	TRBV10-3	16	.	TRBJ1-5	TGTGCCATCAGTGAGTTTGGACAGGAGAATAATCAGCCCCAGCATTTT	CAISEFGQENNQPQHF
.	TRBV27	15	.	TRBJ1-2	TGTGCCAGCAGTTTATCGATATGGACACGCTATGGCTACACCTTC	CASSLSIWTRYGYTF
.	TRBV2	18	.	TRBJ1-1	TGTGCCAGCAGAGGGATATCCGATAGGGGCATGCCGAACACTGAAGCTTTCTTT	CASRGISDRGMPNTEAFF
TRBD1	TRBV27	16	.	TRBJ2-7	TGTGCCAGCAGTTTAGTAGGGGACAGGGGGCTCTACGAGCAGTACTTC	CASSLVGDRGLYEQYF
.	TRBV11-3	16	.	TRBJ2-2	TGTGCCAGCAGCTTAGATCTAGGGGGGAACACCGGGGAGCTGTTTTTT	CASSLDLGGNTGELFF
.	TRBV30	15	.	TRBJ2-5	TGTGCCTGTAACACCCCCGTCGGGTACGGAGAGACCCAGTACTTC	CACNTPVGYGETQYF
TRBD1	TRBV5-1	15	.	TRBJ2-5	TGCGCCAGCAGCGGGGGACAGGGGATGGGAGAGACCCAGTACTTC	CASSGGQGMGETQYF
.	TRBV4-2	14	.	TRBJ2-2	TGTGCCAGCAGCCCCGACAGAAACACCGGGGAGCTGTTTTTT	CASSPDRNTGELFF
.	TRBV7-9	12	.	TRBJ1-4	TGTGCCAGCACGGGCCCCGATGAAAAACTGTTTTTT	CASTGPDEKLFF
.	TRBV6-5	14	.	TRBJ2-3	TGTGCCAGCAGCCAAGACAGGAGAGGGGGTACGCAGTATTTT	CASSQDRRGGTQYF
TRBD1	TRBV27	14	.	TRBJ1-2	TGTGCCAGCAGTTCTATCTCAGGGGGCGATGGCTACACCTTC	CASSSISGGDGYTF
.	TRBV5-1	16	.	TRBJ1-4	TGCGCCAGCAGCTTGGCTATAGGAGGAAGGGATGAAAAACTGTTTTTT	CASSLAIGGRDEKLFF
TRBD1	TRBV7-9	16	once	TRBJ2-4	TGTGCCAGCAGCTTAGGGAGACAGGGGGCCAAAAACATTCAGTACTTC	CASSLGRQGAKNIQYF
TRBD1	TRBV5-1	18	.	TRBJ1-3	TGCGCCAGCAGTCAAGGGCCCCAGACAGGGATTACTGGAAACACCATATATTTT	CASSQGPQTGITGNTIYF
TRBD1	TRBV5-4	14	.	TRBJ2-5	TGTGCCAGCAGCTGGGACAGGGGGCATGAGACCCAGTACTTC	CASSWDRGHETQYF
.	TRBV18	16	few	TRBJ2-7	TGTGCCAGCTCACCACCAATAACTACCGTCGCCTACGAGCAGTACTTC	CASSPPITTVAYEQYF
.	TRBV7-2	15	.	TRBJ1-2	TGTGCCAGCAGCTCTCTTACCCAGGGTCTCTATGGCTACACCTTC	CASSSLTQGLYGYTF
.	TRBV5-5	13	.	TRBJ2-7	TGTGCCAGCAGCTTGGATGGACTGGACGAGCAGTACTTC	CASSLDGLDEQYF
.	TRBV18	13	.	TRBJ2-5	TGTGCCAGCTCACCGACTAGCCAAGAGACCCAGTACTTC	CASSPTSQETQYF